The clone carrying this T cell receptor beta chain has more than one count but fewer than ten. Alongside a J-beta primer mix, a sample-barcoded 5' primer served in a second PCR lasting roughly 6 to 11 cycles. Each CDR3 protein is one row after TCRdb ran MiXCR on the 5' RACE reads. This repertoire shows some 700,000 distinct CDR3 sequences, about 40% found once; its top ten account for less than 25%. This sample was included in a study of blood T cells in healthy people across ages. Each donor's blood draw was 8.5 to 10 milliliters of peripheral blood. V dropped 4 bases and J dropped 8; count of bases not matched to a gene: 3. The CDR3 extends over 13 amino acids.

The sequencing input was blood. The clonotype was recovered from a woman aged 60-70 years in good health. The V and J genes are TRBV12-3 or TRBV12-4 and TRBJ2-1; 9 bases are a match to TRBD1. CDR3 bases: TGTGCCAGCAGTTGGGACAGGGACCATGAGCAGTTCTTC. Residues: CASSWDRDHEQFF.